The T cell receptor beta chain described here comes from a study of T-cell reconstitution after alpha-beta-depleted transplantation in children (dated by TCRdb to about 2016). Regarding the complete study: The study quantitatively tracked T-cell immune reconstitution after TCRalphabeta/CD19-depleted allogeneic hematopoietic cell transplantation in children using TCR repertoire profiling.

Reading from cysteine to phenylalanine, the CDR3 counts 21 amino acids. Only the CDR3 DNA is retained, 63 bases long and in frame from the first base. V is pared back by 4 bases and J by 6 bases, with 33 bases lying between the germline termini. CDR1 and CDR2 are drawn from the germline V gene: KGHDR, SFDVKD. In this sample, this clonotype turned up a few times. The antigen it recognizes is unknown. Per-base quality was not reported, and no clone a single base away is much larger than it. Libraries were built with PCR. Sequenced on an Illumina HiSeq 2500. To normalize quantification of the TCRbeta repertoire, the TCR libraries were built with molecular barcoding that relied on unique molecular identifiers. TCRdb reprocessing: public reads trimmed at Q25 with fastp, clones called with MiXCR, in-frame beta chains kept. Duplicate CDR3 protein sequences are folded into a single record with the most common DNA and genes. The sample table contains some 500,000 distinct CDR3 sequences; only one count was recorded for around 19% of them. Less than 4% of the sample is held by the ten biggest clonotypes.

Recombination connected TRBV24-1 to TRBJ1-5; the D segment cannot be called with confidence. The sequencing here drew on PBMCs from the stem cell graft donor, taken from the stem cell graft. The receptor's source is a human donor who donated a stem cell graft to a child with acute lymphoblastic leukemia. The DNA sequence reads TGTGCCACCAGTGACAACAGTGAATTGAGCCCCGCTAAAAGGGTTTTTCAGCCCCAGCATTTT. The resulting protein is CATSDNSELSPAKRVFQPQHF.